One sample yielded the 26 T cell receptor beta chains listed below, sequenced in a study of blood T cells in healthy people across ages. Together with a sample-barcoded 5' primer, a J-beta primer mix was included in a second PCR lasting roughly 6 to 12 cycles. Using its own MiXCR run on the 5' RACE reads, TCRdb lists one record per CDR3 protein. Among roughly 1.9 million distinct CDR3 sequences listed, around 42% were seen once. Sample: blood. These receptors all stem from a human donor in good health.

The sample holds one count of this clonotype. The gene calls are TRBV7-3 and TRBJ2-1; 7 positions match TRBD2. Trimming took 5 bases from V and 4 from J; bases not matched to a gene: 8. CDR1 and CDR2 (germline): SGHTA, FQGTGA. This CDR3 is 15 amino acids long. CDR3: CASSLDSGEYNEQFF. DNA for the CDR3: TGTGCCAGCAGCCTAGACAGCGGGGAATACAATGAGCAGTTCTTC.

This clonotype has just one count. The chain recombines TRBV6-5 with TRBJ2-1; 8 bases align to TRBD1. Germline CDR1 is MNHEY and CDR2 is SVGAGI. Unmatched junction bases numbered 9, after V lost 5 bases and J lost 9 bases. There are 14 residues in the CDR3. For the CDR3, the DNA is TGTGCCAGCAGTCCTTGGGACAGGTCTGGTGAGCAGTTCTTC. Encoded protein: CASSPWDRSGEQFF.

In this sample, this clonotype turned up a few times. The CDR3 carries no conserved terminal phenylalanine or tryptophan, so it likely arises from a read error. V gene TRBV13 combines with J gene TRBJ2-1; 13 bases map to TRBD2. The V gene's germline CDR1 is PRHDT and CDR2 FYEKMQ (reference sequence). The CDR3 extends over 17 amino acids. The V and J ends lost 5 bases and 4 bases, in that order; junction bases with no gene match: 8. CDR3 coding DNA: TGTGCCAGCAGCCGCCGGACTAGCGGGGGCTTTTACAATGAGCAGTTCGTC. The encoded protein is CASSRRTSGGFYNEQFV.

J is TRBJ1-5 and V is TRBV20-1, with TRBD1 identical over 8 bases. CDR1 is DFQATT and CDR2 is SNEGSKA in the germline V gene (reference sequence). V lost 5 bases, J lost 5 bases, and 2 bases stayed unmatched. The CDR3 loop spans 12 amino acids. CDR3 bases: TGCAGTGCTTTGACAGGGGATCAGCCCCAGCATTTT. Translated: CSALTGDQPQHF.

About this clonotype: A much more abundant neighbour one base away suggests this may be a read error. The rearrangement uses TRBV12-3 or TRBV12-4 and TRBJ2-7, with D possibly being TRBD2 (5 bases). The CDR3 contains 14 residues. The V gene lost 3 bases and the J gene lost 1 base, with 10 bases spanning the gap. The CDR3: CASSFGVASYEQYF. CDR3 DNA: TGTGCCAGCAGTTTCGGGGTGGCGTCCTACGAGCAGTACTTC.

The chain recombines TRBV6-2 or TRBV6-3 with TRBJ2-7; 7 bases match TRBD1. V was clipped by 1 base and J by 6 bases; unmatched bases: 6. Germline lookup yields CDR1 MNHEY and CDR2 SVGEGT. The CDR3 runs 14 residues. CDR3 DNA: TGTGCCAGCAGTTACTACAGGGGAGCGATCGAGCAGTACTTC. It encodes CASSYYRGAIEQYF.

In this sample, this clonotype turned up many times. The V and J genes are TRBV29-1 and TRBJ1-1; D ambiguous. Trimming stripped 3 bases from V and 8 bases from J, with 1 base between. Germline V lookup: CDR1 SQVTM, CDR2 ANQGSEA. The CDR3 contains 8 residues. CDR3 in DNA: TGCAGCGTTGAGGAAGCTTTCTTT. Translated: CSVEEAFF.

J is TRBJ1-1 and V is TRBV29-1; D gene uncertain. Trimming removed 6 bases from V and 3 bases from J, with 8 bases in between. The germline V gene has CDR1 SQVTM and CDR2 ANQGSEA. The CDR3 totals 11 residues. CDR3 amino acids: CSVLFYTEAFF. CDR3 DNA: TGCAGCGTCCTGTTTTACACTGAAGCTTTCTTT.

Only a few counts were recorded for this clonotype. CDR3 sequence (DNA): TGCGCCAGCAGCCAAGGCCATGGGACAGCTAACTATGGCTACACCTTC. Protein sequence: CASSQGHGTANYGYTF. This chain connects TRBV4-3 to TRBJ1-2; 7 positions match TRBD1. CDR3 length: 16 amino acids. Germline V gene sequence: CDR1 LGHNA, CDR2 YSLEER. V shed 1 base and J 0 bases; nucleotides not matched to a gene: 5.

The chain is built from TRBV12-3 or TRBV12-4 and TRBJ2-1; D gene unclear. Trimming pared 5 bases from V and 9 bases from J, leaving 8 bases between. The CDR3 extends over 11 amino acids. The CDR3 here is CASSQGPEQFF. CDR3 nucleotides: TGTGCCAGCAGTCAAGGACCTGAGCAGTTCTTC.

The chain uses TRBV14 and TRBJ2-7; no definite D call. The CDR3 is 12 residues long. The ends were cut back, 6 bases at V and 5 bases at J, with 11 bases in the middle. CDR1 and CDR2 from the germline V gene are SGHDN and FVKESK. CDR3 nucleotides: TGTGCCAGCAGTTGGCAGGTGGACGAGCAGTACTTC. This gives the protein CASSWQVDEQYF.

The genes are TRBV14 and TRBJ2-4; D may match TRBD1 or TRBD2 (5 bases each). This CDR3 is 13 amino acids long. CDR1 SGHDN and CDR2 FVKESK come from the germline V gene. With 0 bases removed from V and 12 bases from J, the gap between germline ends came to 12 bases. The CDR3 reads CASSQDPQGDQYF. DNA for the CDR3: TGTGCCAGCAGCCAAGATCCCCAGGGAGATCAGTACTTC.

This chain joins TRBV7-9 and TRBJ2-2; D not certain. The CDR3 runs 17 residues. V was shortened by 3 bases and J by 2 bases, with 16 bases between the two germline ends. Germline V gives CDR1 SEHNR, CDR2 FQNEAQ (reference sequence). CDR3 sequence: CASSFPIETPNTGELFF. DNA for the CDR3: TGTGCCAGCAGCTTTCCTATTGAGACACCAAACACCGGGGAGCTGTTTTTT.

This clonotype was recorded a few times. J is TRBJ2-1 and V is TRBV9, with D unresolved. CDR3 length equals 16 residues. CDR1 is SGDLS and CDR2 is YYNGEE in the germline V gene. V gave up 0 bases and J gave up 0 bases, with 10 bases separating them. CDR3 protein: CASSVVGDSSYNEQFF. The CDR3 DNA reads TGTGCCAGCAGCGTAGTTGGGGATAGCTCCTACAATGAGCAGTTCTTC.

V gene TRBV7-6 combines with J gene TRBJ2-1; D is possibly TRBD1 (5 bases). The CDR3 length is 15 residues. Trimming cost V 5 bases and J 2 bases, with 13 bases left between them. The germline CDR1 and CDR2 sequences are SGHVS and FNYEAQ. DNA of the CDR3: TGTGCCAGCAGCCTAACGACAGAGACCTACAATGAGCAGTTCTTC. It specifies CASSLTTETYNEQFF.

The chain employs TRBV27 and TRBJ1-5, with D possibly TRBD1 on 6 matching bases. Trimming removed 0 bases at V and 3 bases at J, with 9 bases between. Germline V gene data show CDR1 as MNHEY and CDR2 as SMNVEV (reference sequence). The CDR3 runs to 15 residues. DNA of the CDR3: TGTGCCAGCAGTTTATCATGGGGGCTCAATCAGCCCCAGCATTTT. Its protein product is CASSLSWGLNQPQHF.

V usage is TRBV6-2 or TRBV6-3 and J usage is TRBJ2-7, with 8 bases identical to TRBD1. The CDR3 contains 14 residues. Trimming cost V 5 bases and J 3 bases; bases outside gene matches: 6. Germline CDR1 is MNHEY and CDR2 is SVGEGT. The CDR3: CASSSGGQDYEQYF. In DNA form, the CDR3 reads TGTGCCAGCAGTAGTGGGGGACAGGACTACGAGCAGTACTTC.

This rearrangement joins TRBV18 to TRBJ2-7; 9 nucleotides agree with TRBD1. Germline CDR1 KGHSH, CDR2 LQKENI. Trimming cost V 3 bases and J 7 bases; bases outside gene matches: 7. CDR3 length: 14 amino acids. CDR3 bases: TGTGCCAGCTCACCGTGGGACAGGGTGTGGGAGCAGTACTTC. Residues: CASSPWDRVWEQYF.

The chain joins TRBV7-9 to TRBJ2-1; the D is unclear. CDR3 length: 15 residues. Trimming stripped 6 bases from V and 4 bases from J, with 16 bases between. The germline V gene has CDR1 SEHNR and CDR2 FQNEAQ (reference sequence). CDR3 region: CASSLRSPAYNEQFF. In DNA form, the CDR3 reads TGTGCCAGCAGTTTAAGAAGTCCGGCGTACAATGAGCAGTTCTTC.

The chain has TRBV20-1 and TRBJ1-1; tentatively, D is TRBD1 (5 bases). This CDR3 region has 13 residues. V was trimmed by 4 bases and J by 9 bases, leaving 18 bases between them. The germline V gene encodes CDR1 DFQATT and CDR2 SNEGSKA (reference sequence). In DNA form, the CDR3 reads TGCAGTGCTATCAAAGGGGTGCAACACAAAGCTTTCTTT. Its protein is CSAIKGVQHKAFF.

V gene TRBV4-1 combines with J gene TRBJ2-4, with 10 bases that match TRBD1. Germline lookup yields CDR1 MGHRA and CDR2 YSYEKL. V gave up 4 bases and J gave up 9 bases; unmatched junction bases: 6. This CDR3 spans 14 amino acids. The CDR3 DNA sequence: TGCGCCAGCAGCCCGACAGGGGGCCCGGGCATTCAGTACTTC. The encoded protein is CASSPTGGPGIQYF.

The chain carries TRBV28 and TRBJ1-2; the match to TRBD1 covers 7 bases. The V and J ends lost 3 bases and 3 bases, in that order; junction bases with no gene match: 4. The CDR3 is 14 residues long. Germline loops: CDR1 MDHEN, CDR2 SYDVKM. CDR3 in amino acids: CASSFTGDDYGYTF. The CDR3 bases are TGTGCCAGCAGTTTCACAGGGGATGACTATGGCTACACCTTC.

The chain carries TRBV20-1 and TRBJ2-1; TRBD2 aligns across 13 bases. Germline assignment: CDR1 DFQATT and CDR2 SNEGSKA (reference sequence). V trimming: 4 bases; J trimming: 3 bases; junction bases outside the gene matches: 3. This CDR3 spans 15 amino acids. The CDR3: CSATRTSGGYNEQFF. The CDR3 bases are TGCAGTGCTACGCGGACTAGCGGGGGCTACAATGAGCAGTTCTTC.

This chain joins TRBV20-1 and TRBJ1-1; 9 bases align to TRBD1. This CDR3 is built from 13 residues. V dropped 7 bases and J dropped 1; count of bases not matched to a gene: 4. Germline CDR1 reads DFQATT; CDR2 reads SNEGSKA (reference sequence). The CDR3 is CSDLGQGNTEAFF. In DNA, the CDR3 is TGCAGTGATTTGGGACAGGGGAACACTGAAGCTTTCTTT.

This clonotype was seen a handful of times. The V and J genes are TRBV7-2 and TRBJ1-2; 9 nucleotides align to TRBD1. The CDR3 runs 16 residues. The germline V gene encodes CDR1 SGHTA and CDR2 FQGNSA. V was clipped by 1 base and J by 7 bases; unmatched bases: 10. CDR3 sequence reads: CASSLDTGTGRGGYTF. CDR3 bases: TGTGCCAGCAGCTTAGACACCGGGACAGGGCGGGGTGGCTACACCTTC.

This clonotype came up a few times. V usage is TRBV7-9 and J usage is TRBJ1-1; D ambiguous. The ends were cut back, 0 bases at V and 1 base at J, with 12 bases in the middle. Looked up from germline, CDR1 is SEHNR and CDR2 is FQNEAQ (reference sequence). The CDR3 has 16 amino acids. For the CDR3, the DNA is TGTGCCAGCAGCTTAGCGGAGTCAGGTAGGAACACTGAAGCTTTCTTT. Amino acids: CASSLAESGRNTEAFF.